This T cell receptor (beta chain) was captured by sequencing in a study of cytomegalovirus exposure and HLA in healthy donors. Whole-study context: Out of 150 million to 200 million T cells, an earlier analysis found around 120 million unique TCR beta sequences in total. Study-level results: In an earlier analysis, most TCR beta V segments were productive about 87% or about 30% of the time. Some highly shared sequence variants likely arose as a pipeline artifact.

CDR1 is LNHDA and CDR2 is SQIVND in the germline V gene (reference sequence). The V and J ends lost 3 bases and 1 base respectively, with 9 bases between them. The CDR3 runs to 15 residues. PCR primers comprised 60 Vbeta and 13 Jbeta primers. Assay: immunoSEQ multiplex PCR; the TCRdb copy retains only in-frame clones and omits some. The repertoire includes around 130,000 clones, approximately 80% of them detected once, and roughly 2.6% sits in the top ten. Turning to this clone: Its specificity is not known.

The receptor was derived from a man aged 45-65 years in good health and CMV-seronegative. V usage is TRBV19 and J usage is TRBJ2-2; D gene unclear. Material: PBMCs. CDR3 amino acids: CASSMSTLNTGELFF. The CDR3 nucleotides are TGTGCCAGTAGTATGTCGACATTGAACACCGGGGAGCTGTTTTTT.